Detailed here is one TCR beta chain. The data stem from a study of T cell changes during pregnancy in multiple sclerosis. Method: immunoSEQ multiplex PCR; TCRdb's copy keeps in-frame clones and lacks some. The sample carries about 67,000 clones, roughly nine tenths recorded once. Trimming took 3 bases from V and 6 from J; bases not matched to a gene: 11. Germline values: CDR1 WSHSY, CDR2 SAAADI. The CDR3 has 15 residues. The TCR was taken from a female donor with multiple sclerosis, enrolled in a pregnancy study. The sequencing here drew on peripheral blood, taken in the first trimester of pregnancy. This rearrangement joins TRBV10-2 to TRBJ2-7; TRBD2 agrees at 7 bases. CDR3 bases: TGCGCCAGCAGTGAACCAGCGGGACTGTTTGCCGAGCAGTACTTC. As protein: CASSEPAGLFAEQYF.